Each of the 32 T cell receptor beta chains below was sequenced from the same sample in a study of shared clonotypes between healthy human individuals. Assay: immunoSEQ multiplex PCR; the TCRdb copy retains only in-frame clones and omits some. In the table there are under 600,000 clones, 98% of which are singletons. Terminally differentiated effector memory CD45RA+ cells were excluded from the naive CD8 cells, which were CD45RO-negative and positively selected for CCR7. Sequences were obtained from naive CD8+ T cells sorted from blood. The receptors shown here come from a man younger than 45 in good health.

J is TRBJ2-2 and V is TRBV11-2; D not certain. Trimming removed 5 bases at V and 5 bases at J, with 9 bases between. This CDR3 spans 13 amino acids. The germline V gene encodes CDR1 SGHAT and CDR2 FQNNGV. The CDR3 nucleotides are TGTGCCAGCAGCCCAGGCCTGACCGGGGAGCTGTTTTTT. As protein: CASSPGLTGELFF.

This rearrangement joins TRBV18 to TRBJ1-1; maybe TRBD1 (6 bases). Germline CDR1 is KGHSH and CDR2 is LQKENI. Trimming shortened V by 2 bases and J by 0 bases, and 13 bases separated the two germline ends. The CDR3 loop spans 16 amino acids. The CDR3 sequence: CASSPGGGRMNTEAFF. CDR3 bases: TGTGCCAGCTCACCAGGAGGGGGGCGCATGAACACTGAAGCTTTCTTT.

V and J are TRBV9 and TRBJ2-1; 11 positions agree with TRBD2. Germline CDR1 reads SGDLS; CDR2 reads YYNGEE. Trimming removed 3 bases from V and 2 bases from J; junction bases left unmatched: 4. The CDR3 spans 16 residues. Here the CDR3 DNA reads TGTGCCAGCAGCGACGTAGCGGGAGGGCCCTACAATGAGCAGTTCTTC. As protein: CASSDVAGGPYNEQFF.

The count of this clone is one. Here the CDR3 reads CASSNPGQGLNEQFF. The CDR3 nucleotides read TGTGCCAGCAGCAATCCGGGACAGGGGTTAAATGAGCAGTTCTTC. The V call is TRBV5-4, the J call TRBJ2-1, with 10 bases lining up with TRBD1. V was pared by 4 bases and J by 7 bases, with 8 bases of the junction left unmatched. The CDR3 contains 15 residues. CDR1 and CDR2 (germline): SGHNT, YYREEE (reference sequence).

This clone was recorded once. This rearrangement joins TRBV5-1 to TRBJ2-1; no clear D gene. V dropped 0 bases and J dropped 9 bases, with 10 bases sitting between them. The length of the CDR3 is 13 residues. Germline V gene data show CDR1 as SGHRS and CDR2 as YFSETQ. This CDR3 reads CASSLEAEGEQFF. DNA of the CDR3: TGCGCCAGCAGCTTGGAGGCCGAAGGTGAGCAGTTCTTC.

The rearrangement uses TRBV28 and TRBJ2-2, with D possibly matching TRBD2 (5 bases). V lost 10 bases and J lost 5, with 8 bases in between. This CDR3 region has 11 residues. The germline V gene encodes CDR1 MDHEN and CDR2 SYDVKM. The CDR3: CAIGGTGELFF. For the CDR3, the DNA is TGTGCCATCGGCGGGACCGGGGAGCTGTTTTTT. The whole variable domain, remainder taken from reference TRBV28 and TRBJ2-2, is DVKVTQSSRYLVKRTGEKVFLECVQDMDHENMFWYRQDPGLGLRLIYFSYDVKMKEKGDIPEGYSVSREKKERFSLILESASTNQTSMYLCAIGGTGELFFGEGSRLTVL.

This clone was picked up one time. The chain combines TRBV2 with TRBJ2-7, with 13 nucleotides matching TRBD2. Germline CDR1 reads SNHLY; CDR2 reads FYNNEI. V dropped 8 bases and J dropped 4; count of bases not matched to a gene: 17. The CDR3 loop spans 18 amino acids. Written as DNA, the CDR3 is TGTGCCAGCGATTCAACAGGGGTCGGGACTAGCGGGAATTACGAGCAGTACTTC. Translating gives CASDSTGVGTSGNYEQYF.

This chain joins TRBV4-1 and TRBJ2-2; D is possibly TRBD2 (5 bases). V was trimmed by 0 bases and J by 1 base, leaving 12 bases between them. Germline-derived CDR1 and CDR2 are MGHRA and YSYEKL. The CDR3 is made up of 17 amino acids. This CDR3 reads CASSQDQLERNTGELFF. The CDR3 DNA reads TGCGCCAGCAGCCAAGATCAACTAGAAAGGAACACCGGGGAGCTGTTTTTT.

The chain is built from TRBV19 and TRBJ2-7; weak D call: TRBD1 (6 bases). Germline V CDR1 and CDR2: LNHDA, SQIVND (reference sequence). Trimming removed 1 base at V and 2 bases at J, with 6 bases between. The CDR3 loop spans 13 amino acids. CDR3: CASSIGQAYEQYF. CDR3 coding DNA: TGTGCCAGTAGTATAGGACAGGCCTACGAGCAGTACTTC.

CDR3 sequence (DNA): TGTGCCAGCAGCGCGGGGACAGCGTATGACAATGAGCAGTTCTTC. Translating it yields CASSAGTAYDNEQFF. The chain is built from TRBV11-2 and TRBJ2-1; D perhaps matches TRBD1 (7 bases). This CDR3 has 15 amino acids. V dropped 5 bases and J dropped 5 bases, with 16 bases sitting between them. The germline gives CDR1 SGHAT, CDR2 FQNNGV. The whole variable domain, remainder taken from reference TRBV11-2 and TRBJ2-1, is EAGVAQSPRYKIIEKRQSVAFWCNPISGHATLYWYQQILGQGPKLLIQFQNNGVVDDSQLPKDRFSAERLKGVDSTLKIQPAKLEDSAVYLCASSAGTAYDNEQFFGPGTRLTVL.

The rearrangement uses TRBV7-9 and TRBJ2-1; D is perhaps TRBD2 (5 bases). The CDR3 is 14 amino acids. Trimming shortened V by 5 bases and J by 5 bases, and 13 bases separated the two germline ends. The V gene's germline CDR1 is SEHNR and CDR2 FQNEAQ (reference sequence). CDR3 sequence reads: CASSIPETNNEQFF. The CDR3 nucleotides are TGTGCCAGCAGCATCCCAGAGACTAACAATGAGCAGTTCTTC.

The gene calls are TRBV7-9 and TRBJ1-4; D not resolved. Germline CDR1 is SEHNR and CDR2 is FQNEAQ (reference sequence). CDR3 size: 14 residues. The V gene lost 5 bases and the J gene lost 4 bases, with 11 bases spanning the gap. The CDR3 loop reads CASSKTPINEKLFF. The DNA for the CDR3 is TGTGCCAGCAGCAAGACACCGATTAATGAAAAACTGTTTTTT.

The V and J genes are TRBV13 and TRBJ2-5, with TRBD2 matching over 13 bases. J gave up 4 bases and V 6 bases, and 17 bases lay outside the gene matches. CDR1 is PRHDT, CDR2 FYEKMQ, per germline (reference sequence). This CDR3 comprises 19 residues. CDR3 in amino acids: CASRYTGGLAGDYVETQYF. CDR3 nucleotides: TGTGCCAGCAGATATACAGGAGGACTAGCGGGAGATTACGTAGAGACCCAGTACTTC.

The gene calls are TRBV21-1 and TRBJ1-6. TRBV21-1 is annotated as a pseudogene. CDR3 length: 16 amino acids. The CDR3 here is CASSGLHIHHNSPLHF. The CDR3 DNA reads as TGTGCCAGCAGTGGCCTACACATACATCATAATTCACCCCTCCACTTT.

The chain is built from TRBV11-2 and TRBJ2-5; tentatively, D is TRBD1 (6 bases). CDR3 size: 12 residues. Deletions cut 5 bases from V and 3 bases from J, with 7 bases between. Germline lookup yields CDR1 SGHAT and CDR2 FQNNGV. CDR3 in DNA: TGTGCCAGCAGCCACAGGGAAGAGACCCAGTACTTC. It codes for CASSHREETQYF.

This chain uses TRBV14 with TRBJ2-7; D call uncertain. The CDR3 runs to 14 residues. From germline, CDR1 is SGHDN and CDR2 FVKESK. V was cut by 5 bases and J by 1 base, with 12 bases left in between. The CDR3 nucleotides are TGTGCCAGCAGCACCCGGGTAACTTCCTACGAGCAGTACTTC. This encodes CASSTRVTSYEQYF.

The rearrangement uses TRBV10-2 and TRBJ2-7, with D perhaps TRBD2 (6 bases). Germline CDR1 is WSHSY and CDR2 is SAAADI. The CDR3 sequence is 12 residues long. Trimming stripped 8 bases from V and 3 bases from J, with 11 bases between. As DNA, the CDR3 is TGCGCCAGCGAAGGGAGGAACTACGAGCAGTACTTC. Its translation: CASEGRNYEQYF.

The DNA of the CDR3 is TGCAGCTTCCTTTTGGGGGTTCGACCCTACGAGCAGTACTTC. This codes for CSFLLGVRPYEQYF. V usage is TRBV29-1 and J usage is TRBJ2-7; D may match TRBD1 or TRBD2 (5 bases each). The CDR3 loop spans 14 amino acids. Per germline, CDR1 SQVTM and CDR2 ANQGSEA. Deletions cut 8 bases from V and 2 bases from J, with 19 bases between.

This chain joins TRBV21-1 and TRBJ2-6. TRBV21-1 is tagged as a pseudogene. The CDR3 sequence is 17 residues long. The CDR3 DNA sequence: TGTGCCAGCAGCAAAGAAAGTCGAAGCTCTGGGGCCAACGTCCTGACTTTC. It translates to CASSKESRSSGANVLTF.

For the CDR3, the DNA is TGTGCCAGCAGTTCGGGACTAGCGGGCTACGAGCAGTACTTC. Its protein is CASSSGLAGYEQYF. The chain joins TRBV2 to TRBJ2-7, with 12 nucleotides matching TRBD2. This CDR3 comprises 14 residues. CDR1 SNHLY and CDR2 FYNNEI come from the germline V gene. V trimming: 5 bases; J trimming: 3 bases; junction bases outside the gene matches: 2.

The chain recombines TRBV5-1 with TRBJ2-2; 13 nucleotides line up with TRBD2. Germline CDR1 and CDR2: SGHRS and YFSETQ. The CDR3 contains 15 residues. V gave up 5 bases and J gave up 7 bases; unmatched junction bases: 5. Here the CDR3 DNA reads TGCGCCAGCAGATTAGGACTAGCGGGAGACGGGGAGCTGTTTTTT. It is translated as CASRLGLAGDGELFF.

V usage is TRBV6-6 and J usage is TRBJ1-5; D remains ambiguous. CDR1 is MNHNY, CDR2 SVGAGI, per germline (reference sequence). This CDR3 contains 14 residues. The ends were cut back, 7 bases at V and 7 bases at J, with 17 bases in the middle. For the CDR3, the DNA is TGTGCCAGCAACTCTTTATTAGTTTACCAGCCCCAGCATTTT. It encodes CASNSLLVYQPQHF.

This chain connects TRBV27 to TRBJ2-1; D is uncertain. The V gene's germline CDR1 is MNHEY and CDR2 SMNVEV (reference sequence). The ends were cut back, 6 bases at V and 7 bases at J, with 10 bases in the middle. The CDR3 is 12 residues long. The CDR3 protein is CASSRVGNEQFF. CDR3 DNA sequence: TGTGCCAGCAGCCGAGTTGGTAATGAGCAGTTCTTC.

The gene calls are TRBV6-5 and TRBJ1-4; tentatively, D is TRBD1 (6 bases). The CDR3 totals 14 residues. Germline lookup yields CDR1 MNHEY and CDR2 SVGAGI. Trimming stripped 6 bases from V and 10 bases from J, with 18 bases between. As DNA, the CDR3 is TGTGCCAGCAGCCTCGGGAGGGGGGTCGGAAAACTGTTTTTT. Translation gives CASSLGRGVGKLFF.

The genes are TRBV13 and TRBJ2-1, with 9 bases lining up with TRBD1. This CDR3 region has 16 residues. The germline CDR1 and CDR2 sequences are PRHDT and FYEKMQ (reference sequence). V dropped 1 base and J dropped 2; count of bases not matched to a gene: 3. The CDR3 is CASSLEGTGTYNEQFF. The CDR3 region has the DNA TGTGCCAGCAGCTTAGAGGGGACAGGGACCTACAATGAGCAGTTCTTC.

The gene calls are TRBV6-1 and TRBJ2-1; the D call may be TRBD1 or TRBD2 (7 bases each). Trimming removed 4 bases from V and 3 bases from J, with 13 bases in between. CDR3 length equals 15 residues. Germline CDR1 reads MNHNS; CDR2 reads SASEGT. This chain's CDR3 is CASSAAGQNYNEQFF. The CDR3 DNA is TGTGCCAGCAGTGCAGCGGGACAGAACTACAATGAGCAGTTCTTC.

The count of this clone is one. CDR3 DNA: TGTGCCAGCAGCTTAGCGGTAGCCGGGACTAGCGGCAATGAGCAGTTCTTC. Amino acids: CASSLAVAGTSGNEQFF. The rearrangement links TRBV7-3 to TRBJ2-1; 11 nucleotides align to TRBD2. CDR1 is SGHTA, CDR2 FQGTGA, per germline. With 2 bases clipped from V and 6 bases from J, the junction kept 9 bases outside the gene matches. CDR3 length equals 17 residues.

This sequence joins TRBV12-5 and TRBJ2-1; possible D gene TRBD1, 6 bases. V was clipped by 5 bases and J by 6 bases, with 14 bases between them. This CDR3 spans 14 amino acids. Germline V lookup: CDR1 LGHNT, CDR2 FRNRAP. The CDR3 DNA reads TGTGCTAGTGGTCAAAGCTGGACAGTCAATGAGCAGTTCTTC. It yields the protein CASGQSWTVNEQFF.

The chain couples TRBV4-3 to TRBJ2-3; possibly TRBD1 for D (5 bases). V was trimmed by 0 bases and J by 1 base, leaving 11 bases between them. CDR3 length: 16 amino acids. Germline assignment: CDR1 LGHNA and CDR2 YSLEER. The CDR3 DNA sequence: TGCGCCAGCAGCCAAGAGCTAGGGGCCGGCACAGATACGCAGTATTTT. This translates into CASSQELGAGTDTQYF.

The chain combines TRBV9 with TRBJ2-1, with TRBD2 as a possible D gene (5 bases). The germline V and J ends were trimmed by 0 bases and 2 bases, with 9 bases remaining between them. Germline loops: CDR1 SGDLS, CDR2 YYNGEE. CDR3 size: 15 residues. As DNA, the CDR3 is TGTGCCAGCAGCGTAGACTCCGGGACCTACAATGAGCAGTTCTTC. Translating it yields CASSVDSGTYNEQFF.

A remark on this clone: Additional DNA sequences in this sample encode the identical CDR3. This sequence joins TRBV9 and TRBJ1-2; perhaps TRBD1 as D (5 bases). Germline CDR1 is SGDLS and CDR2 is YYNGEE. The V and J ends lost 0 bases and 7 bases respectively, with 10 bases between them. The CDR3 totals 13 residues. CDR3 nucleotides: TGTGCCAGCAGCGTAGCCGGGACTGTTGGCTACACCTTC. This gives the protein CASSVAGTVGYTF.

Here the CDR3 reads CASKLRAYEQYF. DNA for the CDR3: TGTGCCAGCAAATTACGAGCCTACGAGCAGTACTTC. This sequence joins TRBV2 and TRBJ2-7; D gene unclear. This CDR3 contains 12 residues. V was trimmed by 7 bases and J by 2 bases, leaving 9 bases between them. In germline, CDR1 is SNHLY, CDR2 FYNNEI.